A selection of T cell receptor beta chains follows, all from one sample in a study. MiXCR, applied by TCRdb to the RT-PCR reads, yields one record per CDR3 protein. Among about 680,000 distinct CDR3 sequences listed, 11% to 15% were seen once. The source material was memory CD4+ T cells from blood. These receptors were taken from a female donor in good health, serving as a healthy control. The CDR3 runs from the conserved cysteine through the conserved F or W. The order of the fields is V gene, clone size, D gene, J gene, CDR3 protein, CDR3 DNA. The D gene is left open where the match is weak. Size values are once, few and many counts, or a class for expanded clones, and some rows have none.

V: TRBV20-1; size: .; D: TRBD1; J: TRBJ2-4; CDR3: CSAWTGLAKNIQYF; DNA: TGCAGTGCTTGGACAGGGCTAGCCAAAAACATTCAGTACTTC
V: TRBV5-1; size: many; D: .; J: TRBJ1-6; CDR3: CASSGDQGFRSPLHF; DNA: TGCGCCAGCAGCGGGGATCAAGGTTTTCGGTCACCCCTCCACTTT
V: TRBV6-6; size: .; D: .; J: TRBJ2-2; CDR3: CASSVSGTRNTGELFF; DNA: TGTGCCAGCAGTGTATCCGGGACAAGAAACACCGGGGAGCTGTTTTTT
V: TRBV20-1; size: few; D: .; J: TRBJ2-3; CDR3: CSATRSGPKGDTQYF; DNA: TGCAGTGCCACCCGTAGCGGTCCCAAAGGAGATACGCAGTATTTT
V: TRBV5-1; size: few; D: .; J: TRBJ2-7; CDR3: CASSLTGDYEQYF; DNA: TGCGCCAGCAGCTTAACCGGGGACTACGAGCAGTACTTC
V: TRBV25-1; size: few; D: .; J: TRBJ1-4; CDR3: CASRGTQVNEKLFF; DNA: TGTGCCAGCAGGGGGACCCAAGTTAATGAAAAACTGTTTTTT
V: TRBV4-3; size: few; D: .; J: TRBJ2-3; CDR3: CASSPSGYSGRHGDTQYF; DNA: TGCGCCAGCAGCCCGTCGGGGTACAGCGGTCGCCATGGAGATACGCAGTATTTT
V: TRBV18; size: many; D: .; J: TRBJ2-3; CDR3: CASSPPGPVADTQYF; DNA: TGTGCCAGCTCACCTCCGGGACCGGTGGCAGATACGCAGTATTTT
V: TRBV7-8; size: many; D: .; J: TRBJ2-1; CDR3: CASSLAGLALYNEQFF; DNA: TGTGCCAGCAGCTTAGCTGGACTCGCACTTTACAATGAGCAGTTCTTC
V: TRBV7-3; size: .; D: .; J: TRBJ2-7; CDR3: CASSPSSVGTYEQYF; DNA: TGTGCCAGCAGCCCTTCTAGCGTTGGAACCTACGAGCAGTACTTC
V: TRBV20-1; size: many; D: TRBD1; J: TRBJ2-2; CDR3: CSARDPTGWTGELFF; DNA: TGCAGTGCTAGGGACCCGACAGGGTGGACCGGGGAGCTGTTTTTT
V: TRBV6-5; size: few; D: .; J: TRBJ2-5; CDR3: CASSYQGRGAETQYF; DNA: TGTGCCAGCAGTTACCAGGGGAGAGGGGCCGAGACCCAGTACTTC
V: TRBV29-1; size: many; D: TRBD1; J: TRBJ2-5; CDR3: CSAGQGAAMETQYF; DNA: TGCAGCGCAGGACAGGGGGCGGCGATGGAGACCCAGTACTTC
V: TRBV6-2/TRBV6-3; size: few; D: .; J: TRBJ2-5; CDR3: CATAQSSGETQYF; DNA: TGTGCCACCGCGCAATCATCGGGCGAGACCCAGTACTTC
V: TRBV7-2; size: few; D: TRBD2; J: TRBJ2-1; CDR3: CASTISGGIYNEQFF; DNA: TGTGCCAGCACCATTAGCGGGGGAATATACAATGAGCAGTTCTTC
V: TRBV4-3; size: .; D: TRBD2; J: TRBJ2-1; CDR3: CASSQDVMAGGNNEQFF; DNA: TGCGCCAGCAGCCAAGACGTTATGGCGGGGGGGAACAATGAGCAGTTCTTC
V: TRBV7-2; size: few; D: .; J: TRBJ1-1; CDR3: CASSLGGVLVNTEAFF; DNA: TGTGCCAGCAGCTTGGGAGGGGTCCTCGTGAACACTGAAGCTTTCTTT
V: TRBV5-1; size: few; D: .; J: TRBJ1-6; CDR3: CASSRDRQSPLHF; DNA: TGCGCCAGCAGCCGGGATCGTCAATCACCCCTCCACTTT
V: TRBV5-1; size: .; D: TRBD1; J: TRBJ2-2; CDR3: CASSFDSDRGSTGELFF; DNA: TGCGCCAGCAGCTTTGATAGTGACAGGGGAAGTACCGGGGAGCTGTTTTTT
V: TRBV18; size: .; D: .; J: TRBJ2-5; CDR3: CASSPTGILETQYF; DNA: TGTGCCAGCTCACCTACAGGGATTTTAGAGACCCAGTACTTC
V: TRBV12-3/TRBV12-4; size: few; D: .; J: TRBJ1-3; CDR3: CASRALSLSGNTIYF; DNA: TGTGCCAGCAGGGCCTTAAGCCTCTCTGGAAACACCATATATTTT
V: TRBV7-2; size: few; D: .; J: TRBJ1-5; CDR3: CASSLHGSTQHF; DNA: TGTGCCAGCAGCCTCCATGGGAGTACCCAGCATTTT
V: TRBV6-5; size: many; D: TRBD2; J: TRBJ2-1; CDR3: CASSYSQLAEQFF; DNA: TGTGCCAGCAGTTACTCCCAACTAGCGGAGCAGTTCTTC
V: TRBV28; size: .; D: .; J: TRBJ2-3; CDR3: CASSSPGTEDTQYF; DNA: TGTGCCAGCAGTTCCCCCGGAACGGAAGATACGCAGTATTTT
V: TRBV6-2/TRBV6-3; size: .; D: TRBD2; J: TRBJ2-3; CDR3: CASSPIGGGPSTDTQYF; DNA: TGTGCCAGCAGCCCTATTGGCGGGGGGCCTAGCACAGATACGCAGTATTTT
V: TRBV5-5; size: few; D: TRBD1; J: TRBJ2-7; CDR3: CASSRLGTGEREQYF; DNA: TGTGCCAGCAGTCGGCTGGGGACAGGGGAGAGAGAGCAGTACTTC
V: TRBV20-1; size: many; D: TRBD1; J: TRBJ1-1; CDR3: CSARINRGSSVYTEAFF; DNA: TGCAGTGCTAGGATCAACAGGGGTTCTAGTGTGTACACTGAAGCTTTCTTT
V: TRBV5-1; size: many; D: .; J: TRBJ1-3; CDR3: CASSLEGNSGNTIYF; DNA: TGCGCCAGCAGCTTGGAGGGCAACTCTGGAAACACCATATATTTT
V: TRBV5-1; size: many; D: TRBD2; J: TRBJ2-7; CDR3: CASSPIASGSGVHEQYF; DNA: TGCGCCAGCAGCCCGATTGCCAGTGGTAGCGGGGTCCACGAGCAGTACTTC
V: TRBV6-2/TRBV6-3; size: few; D: .; J: TRBJ2-2; CDR3: CASSLYGPGGELFF; DNA: TGTGCCAGCAGTTTATATGGGCCCGGCGGGGAGCTGTTTTTT
V: TRBV10-3; size: few; D: .; J: TRBJ2-7; CDR3: CAISGAGTGYEQYF; DNA: TGTGCCATCAGTGGGGCAGGGACGGGCTACGAGCAGTACTTC
V: TRBV6-6; size: many; D: TRBD1; J: TRBJ1-2; CDR3: CASSLDRGNYGYTF; DNA: TGTGCCAGCAGCCTCGACAGGGGAAACTATGGCTACACCTTC
V: TRBV4-2; size: few; D: .; J: TRBJ1-2; CDR3: CASSQEIRVNYGYTF; DNA: TGTGCCAGCAGCCAAGAGATCCGGGTTAACTATGGCTACACCTTC
V: TRBV12-3/TRBV12-4; size: .; D: .; J: TRBJ2-2; CDR3: CASSFNLYTGELFF; DNA: TGTGCCAGCAGTTTCAACCTATACACCGGGGAGCTGTTTTTT
V: TRBV7-9; size: .; D: .; J: TRBJ1-2; CDR3: CASSSPSQGFYGYTF; DNA: TGTGCCAGCAGCTCGCCCAGCCAGGGATTTTATGGCTACACCTTC
V: TRBV6-5; size: many; D: TRBD2; J: TRBJ2-1; CDR3: CASSYSAGGYNEQFF; DNA: TGTGCCAGCAGTTACTCTGCGGGAGGTTACAATGAGCAGTTCTTC
V: TRBV3-1; size: .; D: .; J: TRBJ2-7; CDR3: CASSPSDHYEQYF; DNA: TGTGCCAGCAGCCCTAGCGACCACTACGAGCAGTACTTC
V: TRBV7-2; size: many; D: .; J: TRBJ2-1; CDR3: CASSFLGQTSNEQFF; DNA: TGTGCCAGCAGCTTTTTAGGACAGACCTCCAATGAGCAGTTCTTC
V: TRBV7-6; size: few; D: .; J: TRBJ2-1; CDR3: CASSLGEAGSNNEQFF; DNA: TGTGCCAGCAGCTTAGGGGAGGCGGGTTCCAACAATGAGCAGTTCTTC
V: TRBV4-1; size: few; D: .; J: TRBJ2-5; CDR3: CASSQGSLSVETQYF; DNA: TGCGCCAGCAGCCAAGGTTCACTTAGCGTGGAGACCCAGTACTTC
V: TRBV10-3; size: many; D: .; J: TRBJ2-7; CDR3: CAISDGRGYEQYF; DNA: TGTGCCATCAGTGACGGCAGGGGCTACGAGCAGTACTTC
V: TRBV20-1; size: .; D: TRBD2; J: TRBJ2-5; CDR3: CSPGLAGERETQYF; DNA: TGCAGTCCGGGACTAGCGGGAGAGCGAGAGACCCAGTACTTC
V: TRBV7-2; size: .; D: TRBD2; J: TRBJ2-7; CDR3: CASSLGWGLAGNSYEQYF; DNA: TGTGCCAGCAGCTTAGGGTGGGGACTAGCGGGGAACTCCTACGAGCAGTACTTC
V: TRBV5-1; size: many; D: .; J: TRBJ2-5; CDR3: CASSFSGATLGETQYF; DNA: TGCGCCAGCAGCTTTTCGGGGGCTACACTGGGGGAGACCCAGTACTTC
V: TRBV18; size: many; D: TRBD1; J: TRBJ1-2; CDR3: CASSSAGQGSYGYTF; DNA: TGTGCCAGCTCAAGCGCGGGACAGGGCTCCTATGGCTACACCTTC
V: TRBV5-1; size: many; D: TRBD1; J: TRBJ1-1; CDR3: CASSQTGGPQDTEAFF; DNA: TGCGCCAGCAGCCAGACAGGGGGCCCCCAAGACACTGAAGCTTTCTTT
V: TRBV29-1; size: many; D: .; J: TRBJ1-2; CDR3: CSVGRTSYGYTF; DNA: TGCAGCGTGGGACGGACGTCTTACGGCTACACCTTC
V: TRBV29-1; size: many; D: .; J: TRBJ1-1; CDR3: CSGQSQGNTEAFF; DNA: TGCAGCGGACAATCACAGGGCAACACTGAAGCTTTCTTT
V: TRBV2; size: .; D: TRBD2; J: TRBJ2-7; CDR3: CASSDPGLVHEQYF; DNA: TGTGCCAGCAGTGACCCGGGACTAGTCCACGAGCAGTACTTC
V: TRBV10-3; size: many; D: .; J: TRBJ2-5; CDR3: CATRLATVQETQYF; DNA: TGTGCCACCCGCTTGGCTACGGTACAAGAGACCCAGTACTTC
V: TRBV6-6; size: few; D: TRBD1; J: TRBJ1-1; CDR3: CASSYRQGVYTEAFF; DNA: TGTGCCAGCAGTTACAGACAGGGCGTCTACACTGAAGCTTTCTTT
V: TRBV6-1; size: .; D: TRBD1; J: TRBJ1-6; CDR3: CASSSIQGDSPLHF; DNA: TGTGCCAGCAGTAGTATACAGGGGGACTCACCCCTCCACTTT